A selection of T cell receptor beta chains follows, all from one sample in a study of cytomegalovirus exposure and HLA in healthy donors. Using immunoSEQ multiplex PCR, the repertoire was profiled, and TCRdb retains in-frame clones only, with some absent. This table has over 110,000 clones, approximately 84% appearing once. The sequenced sample was PBMCs. The receptors derive from a woman aged 25 to 39 in good health and CMV-seronegative. Both conserved end residues are part of each CDR3. A D gene is named only where the DNA matches it firmly. Expanded clones are given a class, and other clones once, few, many or no size at all.

DNA | CDR3 | J | D | size | V
TGCAGTGCTAGAGATCGGGCTGAAGCTTTCTTT | CSARDRAEAFF | TRBJ1-1 | NA | NA | TRBV20-1
TGTGCCAGCAGCTTCGCTAGCGGAGAGACCCAGTACTTC | CASSFASGETQYF | TRBJ2-5 | TRBD2 | NA | TRBV7-9
TGTGCCAGCAGAGCCGGGACAATTCATGGCTACACCTTC | CASRAGTIHGYTF | TRBJ1-2 | NA | few | TRBV6-5
TGTGCCAGCAGTGGGGGAGGGTTCCATAATTCACCCCTCCACTTT | CASSGGGFHNSPLHF | TRBJ1-6 | NA | once | TRBV2
TGTGCCAGCAGCCTAAATTCGGTGAACACAGATACGCAGTATTTT | CASSLNSVNTDTQYF | TRBJ2-3 | NA | NA | TRBV7-2
TGTGCCAGCAGCTTACGGACAGGGAACACTGAAGCTTTCTTT | CASSLRTGNTEAFF | TRBJ1-1 | TRBD1 | NA | TRBV7-2
TGTGCTAGCAGCTTACAGTACCAAGAGACCCAGTACTTC | CASSLQYQETQYF | TRBJ2-5 | NA | many | TRBV7-7
TGTGCCAGCAGCATACGGACAGGGGCCACTGAAGCTTTCTTT | CASSIRTGATEAFF | TRBJ1-1 | TRBD1 | NA | TRBV7-2
TGTGCCATCAGTGAGCCCGGGGGGGGAACTGAAGCTTTCTTT | CAISEPGGGTEAFF | TRBJ1-1 | NA | NA | TRBV10-3
TGTGCCAGCAGCTTAAGGCGGGGGCCCTACGAGCAGTACTTC | CASSLRRGPYEQYF | TRBJ2-7 | NA | NA | TRBV7-8
TGCGCCAGCAGCTTGGAAGGGGGCGGACAGGGCTACACCTTC | CASSLEGGGQGYTF | TRBJ1-2 | TRBD1 | NA | TRBV5-1
TGCGCCAGCACCTCAACTAGCTCTGGGGCCAACGTCCTGACTTTC | CASTSTSSGANVLTF | TRBJ2-6 | NA | NA | TRBV4-1
TGTGCCAGCAGTTACGGCGACTGGTCGCCAGATACGCAGTATTTT | CASSYGDWSPDTQYF | TRBJ2-3 | NA | NA | TRBV7-2
TGTGCCAGCAGAGCGGGGCCCAAACACGATGAGCAGTTCTTC | CASRAGPKHDEQFF | TRBJ2-1 | TRBD2 | once | TRBV2
TGTGCCAGCAGCCAAGATTCTGGCTCTTTGGGACAGGTATTCTCCTACGAGCAGTACTTC | CASSQDSGSLGQVFSYEQYF | TRBJ2-7 | TRBD1 | NA | TRBV4-2
TGCAGTGCTAGGCTGTTAGCGGAGCAGTTCTTC | CSARLLAEQFF | TRBJ2-1 | NA | NA | TRBV20-1
TGTGCCAGCAGCCCCGTCGGTAGCGGGGGTACAGATACGCAGTATTTT | CASSPVGSGGTDTQYF | TRBJ2-3 | TRBD2 | NA | TRBV5-6
TGTGCCAGCAGCCAAGGGGGGCACTTCAGGGAGACCCAGTACTTC | CASSQGGHFRETQYF | TRBJ2-5 | NA | few | TRBV14
TGTGCCAGCAGCTCGGGACTAGCGGGGCTCGAGCAGTACTTC | CASSSGLAGLEQYF | TRBJ2-7 | TRBD2 | few | TRBV28
TGTGCCAGCAGGGGATACAGGGGCTACGAGCAGTACTTC | CASRGYRGYEQYF | TRBJ2-7 | TRBD1 | NA | TRBV6-5
TGTGCCAGCACCGAAGACAGGGGGATTCAGCCCCAGCATTTT | CASTEDRGIQPQHF | TRBJ1-5 | TRBD1 | NA | TRBV2
TGTGCCAGCAGCTCTAGCGGGGGTGAGCAGTTCTTC | CASSSSGGEQFF | TRBJ2-1 | TRBD2 | NA | TRBV7-9
TGTGCCAGCAGCTTACCTACGGGGGGCTTAACAGATACGCAGTATTTT | CASSLPTGGLTDTQYF | TRBJ2-3 | NA | NA | TRBV5-4
TGTGCCAGCAGGGCTTTATGGTCGGGTAACACCATATATTTT | CASRALWSGNTIYF | TRBJ1-3 | NA | NA | TRBV2
TGCGCCAGCCCCTCGGGTCGGGACAGGGTTTTCAATCAGCCCCAGCATTTT | CASPSGRDRVFNQPQHF | TRBJ1-5 | TRBD1 | NA | TRBV4-1
TGCGCCAGCAGCCAAGTATACAGGGGTCCGCCTGGCGGCTACACCTTC | CASSQVYRGPPGGYTF | TRBJ1-2 | TRBD1 | NA | TRBV4-1
TGTGCCAGCCTTAAAACTAGGGATTCACCCCTCCACTTT | CASLKTRDSPLHF | TRBJ1-6 | NA | few | TRBV2
TGTGCCAGCACTACCGACTCTGGGGCCAACGTCCTGACTTTC | CASTTDSGANVLTF | TRBJ2-6 | NA | once | TRBV28
TGTGCCAGCAGTGCCCCGGCTAGGGAGACCCAGTACTTC | CASSAPARETQYF | TRBJ2-5 | NA | NA | TRBV2
TGCGCCAGCAGCTTGGTTCTGGGCCATACCAACGAGCAGTACTTC | CASSLVLGHTNEQYF | TRBJ2-7 | NA | NA | TRBV5-1
TGTGCCAGCAGCGTAGGTATAGCGACTAACTATGGCTACACCTTC | CASSVGIATNYGYTF | TRBJ1-2 | NA | NA | TRBV9
TGTGCCAGCACACGACACGGAAACGAAGCTTTCTTT | CASTRHGNEAFF | TRBJ1-1 | NA | once | TRBV25-1
TGTGCCAGCAGCTTGCGAGCAGGGGTTCTTTCACCCCTCCACTTT | CASSLRAGVLSPLHF | TRBJ1-6 | NA | NA | TRBV11-2
TGTGCCAGCAGCGCCGACAGAGCGAACACCGGGGAGCTGTTTTTT | CASSADRANTGELFF | TRBJ2-2 | NA | NA | TRBV5-4
TGTGCCAGCAGCGTAGGAGGGACACACAATGGCTACACCTTC | CASSVGGTHNGYTF | TRBJ1-2 | NA | NA | TRBV9
TGCGCCAGCAGCTGGGACAGCGGGAATTCACCCCTCCACTTT | CASSWDSGNSPLHF | TRBJ1-6 | TRBD1 | NA | TRBV5-1
TGCGCCAGCAGCCCGACAGGGGGCTCTGGGGCCAACGTCCTGACTTTC | CASSPTGGSGANVLTF | TRBJ2-6 | TRBD1 | NA | TRBV4-3
TGTGCCAGTAGTATGGGAACAGGGGAGTATGGCTACACCTTC | CASSMGTGEYGYTF | TRBJ1-2 | TRBD1 | NA | TRBV19
TGTGTGAGTTCAGGCTACACCTTC | CVSSGYTF | TRBJ1-2 | NA | NA | TRBV20-1
TGTGCCAGTAGCACTATACAGGGGGCATCTGAAAAACTGTTTTTT | CASSTIQGASEKLFF | TRBJ1-4 | TRBD1 | NA | TRBV19
TGTGCCACCGGGACAGGCAATCAGCCCCAGCATTTT | CATGTGNQPQHF | TRBJ1-5 | TRBD1 | once | TRBV15
TGTGCCAGCAGCTTAGAGACAGGACGGCGGGAGCAGTACTTC | CASSLETGRREQYF | TRBJ2-7 | NA | NA | TRBV7-8
TGTGCCAGCAGTTTCCCAAGGGGGAGCTACACCTTC | CASSFPRGSYTF | TRBJ1-2 | NA | few | TRBV28
TGTGCCAGCAGCTCTAGCGGGGGGCCAGCCTACGAGCAGTACTTC | CASSSSGGPAYEQYF | TRBJ2-7 | TRBD2 | NA | TRBV7-8
TGTGCCAGCAGCGTAGAGGAGGGGCCAGTAGAGACCCAGTACTTC | CASSVEEGPVETQYF | TRBJ2-5 | NA | NA | TRBV9
TGCGCCAGCAGCCAAGATCGGGGAACTGGGGCCAACGTCCTGACTTTC | CASSQDRGTGANVLTF | TRBJ2-6 | NA | NA | TRBV4-3
TGTGCCAGCAGTTTACTACAGATTCAAGAGACCCAGTACTTC | CASSLLQIQETQYF | TRBJ2-5 | NA | NA | TRBV28
TGTGCCAGCACCCGGGATATCGGCTATGGCTACACCTTC | CASTRDIGYGYTF | TRBJ1-2 | NA | NA | TRBV19
TGTGCCAGCTCACCCCGGAGAGGGGGCATGGGCGAGCAGTACTTC | CASSPRRGGMGEQYF | TRBJ2-7 | TRBD1 | once | TRBV18
TGTGCCAGCAGCCCTAGGACTGCCACCGGGGAGCTGTTTTTT | CASSPRTATGELFF | TRBJ2-2 | NA | NA | TRBV7-8
TGTGCCTGGGGGATTTTGTCTGGGGGGAAGGACATTCAGTACTTC | CAWGILSGGKDIQYF | TRBJ2-4 | NA | NA | TRBV30
TGTGCCAGCAGCAAAGGGCGACCTCGACGGGACACTGAAGCTTTCTTT | CASSKGRPRRDTEAFF | TRBJ1-1 | NA | NA | TRBV21-1
TGTGCCAGCGGACGGGACAGGAACACTGAAGCTTTCTTT | CASGRDRNTEAFF | TRBJ1-1 | TRBD1 | NA | TRBV2
TGCGCCAGCAGGATGAGGCTAGCGGGGGGCACAAGCACAGATACGCAGTATTTT | CASRMRLAGGTSTDTQYF | TRBJ2-3 | TRBD2 | NA | TRBV5-1
TGTGCCAGCAGTGTGACAGAAAGCTCCTACGAGCAGTACTTC | CASSVTESSYEQYF | TRBJ2-7 | NA | few | TRBV25-1
TGTGCCAGCAGCTTGGGGCAATGGACAGGGCGAAGGGAGCAGTACTTC | CASSLGQWTGRREQYF | TRBJ2-7 | TRBD1 | NA | TRBV5-6
TGTGCCAGCAGCTCCCCAGGACAGGGGGCCAACGTCCTGACTTTC | CASSSPGQGANVLTF | TRBJ2-6 | NA | many | TRBV11-2
TGTGCCAGCAACTGGCAGGTCTATAATTCACCCCTCCACTTT | CASNWQVYNSPLHF | TRBJ1-6 | NA | many | TRBV2